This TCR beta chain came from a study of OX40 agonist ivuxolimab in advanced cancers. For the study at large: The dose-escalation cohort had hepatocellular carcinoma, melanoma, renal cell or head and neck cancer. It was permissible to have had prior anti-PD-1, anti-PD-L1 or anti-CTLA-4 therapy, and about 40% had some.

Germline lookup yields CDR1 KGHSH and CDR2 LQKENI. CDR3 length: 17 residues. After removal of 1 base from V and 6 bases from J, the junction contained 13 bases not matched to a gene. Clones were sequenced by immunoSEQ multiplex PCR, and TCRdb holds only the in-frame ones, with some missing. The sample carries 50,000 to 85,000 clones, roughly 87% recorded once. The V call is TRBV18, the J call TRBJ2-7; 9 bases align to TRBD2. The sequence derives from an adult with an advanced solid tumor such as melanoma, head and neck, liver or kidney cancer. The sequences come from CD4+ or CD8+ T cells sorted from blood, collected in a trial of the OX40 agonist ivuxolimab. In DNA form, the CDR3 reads TGTGCCAGCTCACCACGAATCGTTTCTAGCGGGGACAGCGAGCAGTACTTC. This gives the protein CASSPRIVSSGDSEQYF.